A single sample gave rise to the 18 T cell receptor beta chains below, sequenced in a study of post-analysis software for immune sequencing data. TCR beta cDNA libraries included unique molecular identifiers. TCRdb redid the calling of the PCR reads with MiXCR, one entry per CDR3 protein. The repertoire has approximately 660,000 distinct CDR3 sequences, 55% to 70% of them found once; the top ten carry about 11%. Which antigens these TCRs recognize remains unknown. Study conclusions and caveats: Higher frequency in patients than in controls was seen for five TRBV segments, with TRBV5-6, TRBV5-1 and TRBV20-1 among them.

The sample consisted of blood. The receptors were gathered from a girl aged 2-10 years with multiple sclerosis.

J is TRBJ2-2 and V is TRBV6-2 or TRBV6-3; 7 bases align to TRBD1. This CDR3 has 14 amino acids. Germline V gives CDR1 MNHEY, CDR2 SVGEGT. Trimming cost V 6 bases and J 6 bases; bases outside gene matches: 7. The CDR3: CASSGTTGPGELFF. The CDR3 nucleotides are TGTGCCAGCAGCGGAACGACAGGGCCCGGGGAGCTGTTTTTT.

The genes are TRBV12-3 or TRBV12-4 and TRBJ2-7; TRBD2 is a possible D gene (6 bases). Trimming shortened V by 2 bases and J by 0 bases, and 14 bases separated the two germline ends. The CDR3 has 16 residues. CDR3 nucleotides: TGTGCCAGCAGTTTATTGGGAGGTCCCAGCTCCTACGAGCAGTACTTC. Translating gives CASSLLGGPSSYEQYF.

The genes are TRBV6-1 and TRBJ2-7; D could derive from TRBD1 or TRBD2 (5 bases each). In germline, CDR1 is MNHNS, CDR2 SASEGT. Trimming took 3 bases from V and 3 from J, leaving 9 bases between them. This CDR3 has 13 residues. The CDR3 here is CASSDGGLYEQYF. In nucleotides, the CDR3 is TGTGCCAGCAGTGATGGGGGTCTCTACGAGCAGTACTTC.

CDR3 residues: CSVDTAGTSPYEQYF. The CDR3, as DNA: TGCAGCGTTGACACAGCCGGGACTAGTCCCTACGAGCAGTACTTC. The rearrangement links TRBV29-1 to TRBJ2-7; TRBD2 matches at 8 bases. CDR1 and CDR2 from the germline V gene are SQVTM and ANQGSEA. The CDR3 covers 15 residues. J was trimmed by 2 bases and V by 3 bases; bases with no gene match: 9.

This clonotype was observed a handful of times. The chain carries TRBV5-1 and TRBJ1-4; TRBD1 matches at 12 bases. Trimming cost V 5 bases and J 8 bases; bases outside gene matches: 16. Germline V gene lookup returns CDR1 SGHRS and CDR2 YFSETQ. The CDR3 runs 18 residues. CDR3 in amino acids: CASRPGPGQGAGGEKLFF. In nucleotides, the CDR3 is TGCGCCAGCAGGCCCGGCCCGGGACAGGGGGCAGGAGGAGAAAAACTGTTTTTT.

The chain is built from TRBV19 and TRBJ2-7; D unresolved. V lost 1 base and J lost 0, with 4 bases in between. Germline V lookup: CDR1 LNHDA, CDR2 SQIVND (reference sequence). The CDR3 is 13 residues long. CDR3 coding DNA: TGTGCCAGTAGTATAGTACCCTCCTACGAGCAGTACTTC. Translating it yields CASSIVPSYEQYF.

The V and J genes are TRBV7-8 and TRBJ2-7, with D uncertain. Trimming stripped 1 base from V and 5 bases from J, with 12 bases between. The V gene's germline CDR1 is SGHVS and CDR2 FQNEAQ. The CDR3 totals 14 residues. The CDR3 spells CASSLGPVNDEQYF. CDR3 nucleotide sequence: TGTGCCAGCAGCTTAGGTCCCGTGAACGACGAGCAGTACTTC.

This clonotype was seen more than once but under ten times. V is TRBV29-1 and J is TRBJ2-7; 9 bases are shared with TRBD1. V shed 2 bases, J shed 4 bases, and the junction held 3 bases outside the gene matches. This CDR3 spans 13 amino acids. CDR1 SQVTM and CDR2 ANQGSEA come from the germline V gene. Here the CDR3 DNA reads TGCAGCGTTGAACCTGGGACAGGGTACGAGCAGTACTTC. Its protein is CSVEPGTGYEQYF.

The chain is built from TRBV6-5 and TRBJ2-1; 7 bases match TRBD2. The germline CDR1 and CDR2 sequences are MNHEY and SVGAGI. This CDR3 is 17 amino acids long. V lost 4 bases, J lost 0 bases, and 9 bases stayed unmatched. The CDR3 DNA is TGTGCCAGCAGTTCCGAAGCGGGGCTGAGCTCCTACAATGAGCAGTTCTTC. Amino acid sequence: CASSSEAGLSSYNEQFF.

The chain uses TRBV29-1 and TRBJ2-7; D ambiguous. V was pared by 4 bases and J by 2 bases, with 12 bases between. This CDR3 has 13 residues. Germline V CDR1 and CDR2: SQVTM, ANQGSEA. The CDR3 DNA reads TGCAGCGTTGTTCAACAGAATACCTACGAGCAGTACTTC. Its protein is CSVVQQNTYEQYF.

This chain links TRBV20-1 with TRBJ2-7; D unresolved. This CDR3 spans 14 amino acids. The V end lost 0 bases, the J end lost 6 bases, and 15 bases lay between the germline ends. Germline V lookup: CDR1 DFQATT, CDR2 SNEGSKA (reference sequence). The CDR3 reads CSAREVGWGGEQYF. The CDR3 nucleotides are TGCAGTGCTAGAGAGGTGGGATGGGGTGGCGAGCAGTACTTC.

The chain employs TRBV5-1 and TRBJ1-2; 9 bases line up with TRBD1. V dropped 1 base and J dropped 4; count of bases not matched to a gene: 5. Germline CDR1 reads SGHRS; CDR2 reads YFSETQ. There are 15 residues in the CDR3. CDR3: CASSLQGQGIYGYTF. The CDR3 DNA reads as TGCGCCAGCAGCTTGCAGGGACAGGGCATCTATGGCTACACCTTC.

This clonotype was observed once. The V and J genes are TRBV12-3 or TRBV12-4 and TRBJ1-1; D is ambiguous. CDR3 length: 13 residues. Between the trimmed V and J ends, which lost 3 bases and 4 bases, there was a span of 9 bases. The chain's CDR3 is CASSFLPLTEAFF. CDR3 bases: TGTGCCAGCAGTTTTTTGCCCCTCACTGAAGCTTTCTTT.

The CDR3 reads CASSLAWQGEQYF. The CDR3 coding sequence is TGCGCCAGCAGCTTGGCCTGGCAGGGCGAGCAGTACTTC. The J gene is TRBJ2-7, the V gene TRBV5-1; weak D call: TRBD1 (5 bases). V was pared by 0 bases and J by 6 bases, with 10 bases between. From germline, CDR1 is SGHRS and CDR2 YFSETQ. The length of the CDR3 is 13 residues.

The chain employs TRBV3-1 and TRBJ2-1, with D possibly TRBD2 on 5 matching bases. V lost 4 bases, J lost 8 bases, and 15 bases lay in between. Germline CDR1 and CDR2: LGHDT and YNNKEL (reference sequence). CDR3 length: 14 amino acids. This CDR3 is CASSLARLAYEQFF. In DNA form, the CDR3 reads TGTGCCAGCAGCCTTGCCCGTCTAGCTTATGAGCAGTTCTTC.

The chain is built from TRBV20-1 and TRBJ2-3; 10 nucleotides agree with TRBD2. The CDR3 length is 11 residues. Germline loops: CDR1 DFQATT, CDR2 SNEGSKA (reference sequence). The CDR3, as DNA: TGCAGCCGACTAGCGGGCCTTACGCAGTATTTT. It is translated as CSRLAGLTQYF.

The chain uses TRBV7-9 and TRBJ1-4, with 7 positions matching TRBD1. From germline, CDR1 is SEHNR and CDR2 FQNEAQ (reference sequence). J lost 5 bases, V lost 1 base, and 7 bases had no gene match. There are 16 residues in the CDR3. The CDR3 loop reads CASSLDETGRNEKLFF. CDR3 coding DNA: TGTGCCAGCAGCTTAGACGAGACAGGGAGGAATGAAAAACTGTTTTTT.

The V call is TRBV20-1, the J call TRBJ2-3, with TRBD2 matching over 8 bases. The CDR3 is 12 amino acids. The germline CDR1 and CDR2 sequences are DFQATT and SNEGSKA (reference sequence). The V and J ends lost 6 bases and 3 bases, in that order; junction bases with no gene match: 2. CDR3 residues: CSALAGTDTQYF. Written as DNA, the CDR3 is TGCAGTGCGTTAGCGGGGACAGATACGCAGTATTTT.